This T cell receptor (beta chain) was identified in a study of blood T cell dynamics during melanoma immunotherapy. The protocol was immunoSEQ multiplex PCR, while the TCRdb copy is restricted to in-frame clones and leaves out a portion. In the table there are under 15,000 clones, about 86% of which are singletons. Specified time point: pre-treatment baseline. Losses at the gene ends were 4 bases for V and 0 bases for J; bases not matched to a gene: 4. Germline V gene lookup returns CDR1 KGHSH and CDR2 LQKENI. The CDR3 is 16 residues long. Sequencing used blood, obtained from a patient treated with checkpoint blockade. The chain links TRBV18 to TRBJ1-5, with 9 bases matching TRBD1. The receptor was isolated from a human donor with melanoma. CDR3 sequence reads: CASSRQGVYSNQPQHF. CDR3 sequence (DNA): TGTGCCAGCTCACGACAGGGGGTATATAGCAATCAGCCCCAGCATTTT. The full variable domain, completed using reference TRBV18 and TRBJ1-5, is NAGVMQNPRHLVRRRGQEARLRCSPMKGHSHVYWYRQLPEEGLKFMVYLQKENIIDESGMPKERFSAEFPKEGPSILRIQQVVRGDSAAYFCASSRQGVYSNQPQHFGDGTRLSIL.